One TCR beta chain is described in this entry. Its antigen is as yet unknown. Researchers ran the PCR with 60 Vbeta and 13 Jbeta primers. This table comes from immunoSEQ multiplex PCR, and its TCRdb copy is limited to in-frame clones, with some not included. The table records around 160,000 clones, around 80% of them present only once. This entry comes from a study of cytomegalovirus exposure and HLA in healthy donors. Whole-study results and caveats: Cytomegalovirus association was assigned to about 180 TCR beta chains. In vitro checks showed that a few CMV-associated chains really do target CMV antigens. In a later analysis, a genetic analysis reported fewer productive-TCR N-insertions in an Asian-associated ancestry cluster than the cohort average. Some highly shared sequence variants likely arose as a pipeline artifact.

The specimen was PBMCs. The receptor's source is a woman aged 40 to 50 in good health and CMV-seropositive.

CDR3 residues: CASSDHRSLEKLFF. CDR3 coding DNA: TGTGCCAGCAGTGACCACAGGTCCCTCGAAAAACTGTTTTTT. V usage is TRBV2 and J usage is TRBJ1-4, with a tentative D call TRBD1 (5 bases). The V gene lost 3 bases and the J gene lost 8 bases, with 13 bases spanning the gap. The CDR3 is made up of 14 amino acids. CDR1 and CDR2 from the germline V gene are SNHLY and FYNNEI.